The following is a T cell receptor beta chain sequence with its context. The data belong to a study of control samples from healthy donors and cancer patients. CDR1 KGHSH and CDR2 LQKENI come from the germline V gene. The CDR3 sequence is 15 residues long. V lost 2 bases, J lost 2 bases, and 7 bases lay in between. The data were produced by immunoSEQ multiplex PCR, yet TCRdb's version contains in-frame clones alone and is incomplete. The repertoire holds about 3,000 clones, with 94% as singletons. This TCR was sampled from a man between 65 and 85 years old with lung cancer. Sequencing input: PBMCs. The chain combines TRBV18 with TRBJ2-6; D is uncertain. This CDR3 is CASSPKAPGANVLTF. The CDR3 nucleotides read TGTGCCAGCTCACCAAAAGCTCCTGGGGCCAACGTCCTGACTTTC.